Each of the 18 T cell receptor beta chains below was sequenced from the same sample in a study of shared clonotypes between healthy human individuals. The table came from immunoSEQ multiplex PCR; TCRdb's copy has only in-frame clones and leaves some out. The sample holds approximately 1.5 million clones, approximately 98% seen once. Sample: naive CD4+ T cells sorted from blood. Subset indicated: CD45RA+ positively selected. Receptors were obtained from a man between 25 and 39 years old in good health.

CDR3 coding DNA: TGTGCCAGCAGCCCAACAGCGTCAATGACCTATGGCTACACCTTC. It translates to CASSPTASMTYGYTF. J is TRBJ1-2 and V is TRBV7-2, with D unclear. This CDR3 has 15 amino acids. Germline assignment: CDR1 SGHTA and CDR2 FQGNSA. V dropped 5 bases and J dropped 4 bases, with 17 bases sitting between them.

Notes on this clone: This sample also contains other DNA sequences that code for the same CDR3. The CDR3: CASSPRGAGELFF. CDR3 bases: TGTGCCAGCAGCCCCCGAGGGGCCGGGGAGCTGTTTTTT. The rearrangement uses TRBV7-2 and TRBJ2-2; D may be TRBD1 or TRBD2 (5 bases each). This CDR3 region has 13 residues. Trimming took 5 bases from V and 6 from J, leaving 10 bases between them. Germline loops: CDR1 SGHTA, CDR2 FQGNSA.

The chain recombines TRBV7-9 with TRBJ2-3, with 9 bases lining up with TRBD2. This CDR3 region has 14 residues. Losses at the gene ends were 5 bases for V and 4 bases for J; bases not matched to a gene: 4. Germline V gene data show CDR1 as SEHNR and CDR2 as FQNEAQ (reference sequence). The CDR3 DNA reads as TGTGCCAGCAGCCTGGGACTAGCTCCAGATACGCAGTATTTT. Amino acid sequence: CASSLGLAPDTQYF. Filled out from reference TRBV7-9 and TRBJ2-3, the complete variable domain reads DTGVSQNPRHKITKRGQNVTFRCDPISEHNRLYWYRQTLGQGPEFLTYFQNEAQLEKSRLLSDRFSAERPKGSFSTLEIQRTEQGDSAMYLCASSLGLAPDTQYFGPGTRLTVL.

This chain links TRBV6-1 with TRBJ2-5; 10 bases are a match to TRBD1. Germline-derived CDR1 and CDR2 are MNHNS and SASEGT. CDR3 size: 14 residues. Trimming cost V 6 bases and J 1 base; bases outside gene matches: 2. The CDR3 loop is CASSWDRGQETQYF. DNA of the CDR3: TGTGCCAGCAGCTGGGACAGGGGCCAAGAGACCCAGTACTTC.

V gene TRBV5-4 combines with J gene TRBJ2-5; D not resolved. In germline, CDR1 is SGHNT, CDR2 YYREEE (reference sequence). CDR3 length equals 15 residues. Trimming cost V 4 bases and J 3 bases, with 16 bases left between them. CDR3 amino acids: CASSRRQESKETQYF. The DNA of the CDR3 is TGTGCCAGCAGCCGACGTCAGGAGTCCAAAGAGACCCAGTACTTC. Supplemented by reference TRBV5-4 and TRBJ2-5, the full variable domain reads ETGVTQSPTHLIKTRGQQVTLRCSSQSGHNTVSWYQQALGQGPQFIFQYYREEENGRGNFPPRFSGLQFPNYSSELNVNALELDDSALYLCASSRRQESKETQYFGPGTRLLVL.

In nucleotides, the CDR3 is TGTGCCTGGGGGAGGGACCTCTACGAGCAGTACTTC. It is translated as CAWGRDLYEQYF. V usage is TRBV30 and J usage is TRBJ2-7; the match to TRBD2 covers 7 bases. Germline V lookup: CDR1 GTSNPN, CDR2 SVGIG (reference sequence). The CDR3 spans 12 residues. The V segment lost 5 bases and the J segment 3 bases; nucleotides outside the gene matches: 4.

The chain links TRBV28 to TRBJ2-1; TRBD2 agrees at 8 bases. The CDR3 loop spans 16 amino acids. After removal of 4 bases from V and 4 bases from J, the junction contained 9 bases not matched to a gene. Germline CDR1 reads MDHEN; CDR2 reads SYDVKM. CDR3: CASSSRLATSYNEQFF. CDR3 DNA sequence: TGTGCCAGCAGTTCACGACTAGCGACATCTTACAATGAGCAGTTCTTC.

The rearrangement joins TRBV6-1 to TRBJ1-2, with D possibly TRBD1 on 5 matching bases. Germline CDR1 MNHNS, CDR2 SASEGT. There are 12 residues in the CDR3. The germline V and J ends were trimmed by 7 bases and 8 bases, with 14 bases remaining between them. The CDR3 region is CASNWGLSGYTF. CDR3 DNA sequence: TGTGCCAGCAATTGGGGACTAAGCGGCTACACCTTC.

The chain has TRBV29-1 and TRBJ1-5; 7 bases are shared with TRBD1. The CDR3 is 12 residues long. The V segment lost 7 bases and the J segment 5 bases; nucleotides outside the gene matches: 5. Germline values: CDR1 SQVTM, CDR2 ANQGSEA. Here the CDR3 DNA reads TGCAGCGCAGGGGGGGAGGATCAGCCCCAGCATTTT. Translated: CSAGGEDQPQHF.

The chain uses TRBV10-3 and TRBJ2-3; possibly TRBD2 for D (7 bases). The CDR3 covers 17 residues. V lost 2 bases and J 0 bases, leaving 15 bases between the germline ends. Germline V gene data show CDR1 as ENHRY and CDR2 as SYGVKD. CDR3 sequence: CAISEGGLAASTDTQYF. The CDR3 DNA sequence: TGTGCCATCAGTGAGGGGGGGCTAGCGGCTAGCACAGATACGCAGTATTTT.

This CDR3 is CAWSKTRLNEQFF. Here the CDR3 DNA reads TGTGCCTGGAGCAAGACTAGATTAAATGAGCAGTTCTTC. The V call is TRBV30, the J call TRBJ2-1, with a possible D match to TRBD2 (6 bases). Germline lookup yields CDR1 GTSNPN and CDR2 SVGIG (reference sequence). This CDR3 comprises 13 residues. Trimming took 3 bases from V and 7 from J, leaving 13 bases between them.

A remark on this clone: This same CDR3 is encoded by further DNA sequences in the sample. This rearrangement joins TRBV9 to TRBJ2-5; D gene unclear. CDR3 size: 14 residues. Germline CDR1 and CDR2: SGDLS and YYNGEE. V lost 0 bases and J lost 1, with 7 bases in between. The DNA of the CDR3 is TGTGCCAGCAGCGTAGGGACGGCCCAAGAGACCCAGTACTTC. Translating it yields CASSVGTAQETQYF.

The rearrangement joins TRBV7-8 to TRBJ2-1, with 12 bases aligning to TRBD2. Trimming took 2 bases from V and 9 from J; bases not matched to a gene: 11. The CDR3 runs to 17 residues. The germline V gene encodes CDR1 SGHVS and CDR2 FQNEAQ. In DNA, the CDR3 is TGTGCCAGCAGCTTAACGCTAGCGGGAGGGAGGCCTAGTGAGCAGTTCTTC. Protein sequence: CASSLTLAGGRPSEQFF.

The V and J genes are TRBV7-2 and TRBJ2-3; 9 bases line up with TRBD2. With 5 bases clipped from V and 5 bases from J, the junction kept 11 bases outside the gene matches. This CDR3 spans 16 amino acids. Germline V gives CDR1 SGHTA, CDR2 FQGNSA. The CDR3 nucleotides read TGTGCCAGCAGCCCTAAATTCGGAGCGGGAGGAGATACGCAGTATTTT. Protein sequence: CASSPKFGAGGDTQYF.

V and J are TRBV5-4 and TRBJ2-2; D not certain. This CDR3 contains 15 residues. Germline V gene lookup returns CDR1 SGHNT and CDR2 YYREEE (reference sequence). The V end lost 1 base, the J end lost 1 base, and 8 bases lay between the germline ends. The CDR3 sequence is CASSLLRGNTGELFF. The CDR3 region has the DNA TGTGCCAGCAGCTTGCTGCGCGGGAACACCGGGGAGCTGTTTTTT.

The chain combines TRBV7-6 with TRBJ1-4, with TRBD1 as a possible D gene (6 bases). V lost 4 bases, J lost 0 bases, and 12 bases lay in between. Germline CDR1 and CDR2: SGHVS and FNYEAQ. CDR3 length: 16 residues. CDR3 DNA: TGTGCCAGCAGCTCCCGGGGGGGGCCAACTAATGAAAAACTGTTTTTT. It codes for CASSSRGGPTNEKLFF.

The rearrangement joins TRBV7-6 to TRBJ2-1; D remains ambiguous. V was clipped by 0 bases and J by 7 bases, with 7 bases between them. The CDR3 covers 13 residues. The germline gives CDR1 SGHVS, CDR2 FNYEAQ. CDR3 sequence: CASSLALFNEQFF. The CDR3 DNA reads as TGTGCCAGCAGCTTAGCGCTATTTAATGAGCAGTTCTTC.

The genes are TRBV6-5 and TRBJ2-1; D call uncertain. The length of the CDR3 is 12 residues. The V gene's germline CDR1 is MNHEY and CDR2 SVGAGI. V was shortened by 5 bases and J by 8 bases, with 10 bases between the two germline ends. The CDR3 reads CASSPFPDEQFF. CDR3 in DNA: TGTGCCAGCAGTCCTTTCCCAGATGAGCAGTTCTTC.